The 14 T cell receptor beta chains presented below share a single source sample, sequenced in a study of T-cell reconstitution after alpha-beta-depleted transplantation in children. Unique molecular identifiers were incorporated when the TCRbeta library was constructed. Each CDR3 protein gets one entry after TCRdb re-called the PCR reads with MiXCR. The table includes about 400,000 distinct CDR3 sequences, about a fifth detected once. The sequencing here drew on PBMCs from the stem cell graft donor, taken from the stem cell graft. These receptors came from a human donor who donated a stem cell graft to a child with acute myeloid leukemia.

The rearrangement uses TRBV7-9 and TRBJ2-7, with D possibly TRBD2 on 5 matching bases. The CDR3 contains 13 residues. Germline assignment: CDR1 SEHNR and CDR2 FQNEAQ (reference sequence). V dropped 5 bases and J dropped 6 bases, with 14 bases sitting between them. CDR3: CASSPTRAGEQYF. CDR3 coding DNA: TGTGCCAGCAGCCCGACGAGGGCGGGCGAGCAGTACTTC.

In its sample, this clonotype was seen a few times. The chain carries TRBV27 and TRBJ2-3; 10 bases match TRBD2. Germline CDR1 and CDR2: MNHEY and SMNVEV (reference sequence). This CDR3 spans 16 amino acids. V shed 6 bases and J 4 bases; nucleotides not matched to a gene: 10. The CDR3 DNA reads TGTGCCAGCAGCGACACTAGCGGGACTTGGGCAGATACGCAGTATTTT. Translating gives CASSDTSGTWADTQYF.

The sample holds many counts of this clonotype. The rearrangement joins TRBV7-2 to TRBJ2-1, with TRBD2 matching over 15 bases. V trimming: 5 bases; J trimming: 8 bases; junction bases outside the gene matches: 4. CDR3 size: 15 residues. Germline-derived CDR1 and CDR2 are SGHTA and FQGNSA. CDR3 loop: CASSRTSGRVHEQFF. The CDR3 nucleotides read TGTGCCAGCAGCCGGACTAGCGGGAGGGTGCATGAGCAGTTCTTC.

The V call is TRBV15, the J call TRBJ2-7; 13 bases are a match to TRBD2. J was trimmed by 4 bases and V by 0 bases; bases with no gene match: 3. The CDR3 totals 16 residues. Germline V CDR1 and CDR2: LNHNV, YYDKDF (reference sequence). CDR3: CATSRERTSGSYEQYF. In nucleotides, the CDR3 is TGTGCCACCAGCAGAGAAAGGACTAGCGGGAGTTACGAGCAGTACTTC.

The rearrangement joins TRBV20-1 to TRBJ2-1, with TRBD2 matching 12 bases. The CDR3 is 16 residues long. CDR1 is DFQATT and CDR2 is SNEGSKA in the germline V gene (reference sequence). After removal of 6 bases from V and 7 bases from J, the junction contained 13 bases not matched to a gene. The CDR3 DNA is TGCAGTGCCCTTCCCCGGGGGCTAGCGGGGGGGAATGAGCAGTTCTTC. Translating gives CSALPRGLAGGNEQFF.

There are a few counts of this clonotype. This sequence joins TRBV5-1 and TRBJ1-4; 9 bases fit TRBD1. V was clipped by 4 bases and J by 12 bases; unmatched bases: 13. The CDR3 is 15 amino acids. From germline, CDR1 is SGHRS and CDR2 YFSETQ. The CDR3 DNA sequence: TGCGCCAGCAGCAGTCGGACAGGGGCGAATAAAGAACTGTTTTTT. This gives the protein CASSSRTGANKELFF.

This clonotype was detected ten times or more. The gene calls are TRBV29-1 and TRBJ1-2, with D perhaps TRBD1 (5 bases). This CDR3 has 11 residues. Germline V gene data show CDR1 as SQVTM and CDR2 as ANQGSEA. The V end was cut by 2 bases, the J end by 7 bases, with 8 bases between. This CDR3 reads CSVEQGAGYTF. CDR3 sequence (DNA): TGCAGCGTTGAACAAGGGGCTGGCTACACCTTC.

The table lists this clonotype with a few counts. CDR3 DNA sequence: TGTGCCAGCAGCTCTTCAGGGGGGCTCGGACAGGGCTACTTC. Its protein is CASSSSGGLGQGYF. The chain combines TRBV7-2 with TRBJ2-5, with TRBD1 matching over 8 bases. This CDR3 contains 14 residues. V trimming: 4 bases; J trimming: 14 bases; junction bases outside the gene matches: 15. Germline-derived CDR1 and CDR2 are SGHTA and FQGNSA.

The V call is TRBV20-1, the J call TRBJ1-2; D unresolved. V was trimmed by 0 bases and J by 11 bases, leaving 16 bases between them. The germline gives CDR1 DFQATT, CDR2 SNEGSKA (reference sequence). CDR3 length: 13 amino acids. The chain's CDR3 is CSARDPSTGRYTF. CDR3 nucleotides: TGCAGTGCTAGAGATCCCTCGACCGGGAGGTACACCTTC.

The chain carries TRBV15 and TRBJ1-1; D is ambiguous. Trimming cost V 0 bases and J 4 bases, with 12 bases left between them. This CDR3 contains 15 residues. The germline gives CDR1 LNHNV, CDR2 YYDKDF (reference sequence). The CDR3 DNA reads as TGTGCCACCAGCAGAGATCTCGGTAGGCGCACTGAAGCTTTCTTT. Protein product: CATSRDLGRRTEAFF.

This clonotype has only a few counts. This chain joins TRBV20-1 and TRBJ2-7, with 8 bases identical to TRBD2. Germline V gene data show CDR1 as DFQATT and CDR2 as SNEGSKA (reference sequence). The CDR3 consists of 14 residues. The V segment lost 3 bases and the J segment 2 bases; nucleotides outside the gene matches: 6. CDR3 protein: CSASVGTRAYEQYF. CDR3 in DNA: TGCAGTGCTAGTGTAGGGACTAGAGCCTACGAGCAGTACTTC.

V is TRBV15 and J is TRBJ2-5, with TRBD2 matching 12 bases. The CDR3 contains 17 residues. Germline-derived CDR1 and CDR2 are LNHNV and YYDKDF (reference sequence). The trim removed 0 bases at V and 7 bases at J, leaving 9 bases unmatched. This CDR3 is CATSRDLLAGGEATQYF. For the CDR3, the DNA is TGTGCCACCAGCAGAGATTTACTAGCGGGGGGTGAGGCGACCCAGTACTTC.

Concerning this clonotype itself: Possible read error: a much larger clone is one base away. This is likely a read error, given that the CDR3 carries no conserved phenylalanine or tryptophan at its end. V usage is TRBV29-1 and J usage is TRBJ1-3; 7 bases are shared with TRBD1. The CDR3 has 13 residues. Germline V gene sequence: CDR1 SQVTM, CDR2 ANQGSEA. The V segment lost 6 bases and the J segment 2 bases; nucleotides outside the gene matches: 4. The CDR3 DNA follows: TGCAGCGTCCACGGGACAGCTGGAAACACCATATATGTT. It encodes CSVHGTAGNTIYV.

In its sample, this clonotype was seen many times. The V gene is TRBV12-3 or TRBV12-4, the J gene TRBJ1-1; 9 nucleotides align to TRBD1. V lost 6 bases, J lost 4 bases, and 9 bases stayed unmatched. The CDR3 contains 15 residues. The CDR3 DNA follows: TGTGCCAGCAGCCCCGGACAGGGGAAGAGCACTGAAGCTTTCTTT. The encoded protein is CASSPGQGKSTEAFF.